These T cell receptor beta chains were read from a single sample in a study of long-term antiretroviral therapy in people with HIV. Measured with immunoSEQ multiplex PCR; TCRdb has only the in-frame clones, and not every one. The table lists about 7,200 clones, nearly 75% of them singletons. The sequencing used unsorted PBMCs, collected approximately 11 months before starting antiretroviral therapy. Receptors originate from a man in his forties or fifties with HIV. Each CDR3 is given with its conserved first and last residue. A D gene is named only where the DNA matches it firmly. Rows may omit the clone size; those that give it use once, few, many or a size class.

d_call: .
v_call: TRBV2
j_call: TRBJ1-5
clone_size: once
cdr3_aa: CASTLVQENQPQHF
cdr3_nt: TGTGCCAGCACCTTGGTACAAGAAAATCAGCCCCAGCATTTT

d_call: TRBD2
v_call: TRBV7-2
j_call: TRBJ2-3
clone_size: .
cdr3_aa: CASSLIGGASTDTQYF
cdr3_nt: TGTGCCAGCAGCTTAATCGGGGGGGCCAGCACAGATACGCAGTATTTT

d_call: .
v_call: TRBV30
j_call: TRBJ2-3
clone_size: few
cdr3_aa: CAWSVPHYTDTQYF
cdr3_nt: TGTGCCTGGAGTGTTCCTCATTACACAGATACGCAGTATTTT

d_call: TRBD1
v_call: TRBV15
j_call: TRBJ2-2
clone_size: .
cdr3_aa: CATSRKDRGLGGELFF
cdr3_nt: TGTGCCACCAGCAGAAAAGACAGGGGGCTCGGCGGGGAGCTGTTTTTT

d_call: TRBD1
v_call: TRBV6-5
j_call: TRBJ2-5
clone_size: .
cdr3_aa: CASSLGQGWETQYF
cdr3_nt: TGTGCCAGCAGTTTAGGACAGGGGTGGGAGACCCAGTACTTC

d_call: TRBD1
v_call: TRBV6-6
j_call: TRBJ2-1
clone_size: once
cdr3_aa: CASSHSLGTANNEQFF
cdr3_nt: TGTGCCAGCAGCCACTCCCTCGGGACAGCTAACAATGAGCAGTTCTTC

d_call: .
v_call: TRBV11-2
j_call: TRBJ2-5
clone_size: .
cdr3_aa: CASSFRPGGDQETQYF
cdr3_nt: TGTGCCAGCAGCTTCAGGCCCGGGGGAGACCAAGAGACCCAGTACTTC

d_call: TRBD1
v_call: TRBV9
j_call: TRBJ2-3
clone_size: .
cdr3_aa: CASSVAGQGASTDTQYF
cdr3_nt: TGTGCCAGCAGCGTAGCGGGACAGGGCGCGAGCACAGATACGCAGTATTTT

d_call: .
v_call: TRBV6-6
j_call: TRBJ2-3
clone_size: .
cdr3_aa: CASSYNRPNTDTQYF
cdr3_nt: TGTGCCAGCAGTTACAACCGGCCGAACACAGATACGCAGTATTTT

d_call: .
v_call: TRBV5-6
j_call: TRBJ1-5
clone_size: .
cdr3_aa: CASSSGHYSNQPQHF
cdr3_nt: TGTGCCAGCAGCTCGGGACACTATAGCAATCAGCCCCAGCATTTT

d_call: .
v_call: TRBV5-1
j_call: TRBJ2-3
clone_size: .
cdr3_aa: CASSLEGSRPDTQYF
cdr3_nt: TGCGCCAGCAGCTTGGAGGGATCCCGCCCAGATACGCAGTATTTT

d_call: .
v_call: TRBV14
j_call: TRBJ1-2
clone_size: .
cdr3_aa: CASRASGQLYGYTF
cdr3_nt: TGTGCCAGCAGAGCTTCGGGACAACTATATGGCTACACCTTC

d_call: .
v_call: TRBV5-4
j_call: TRBJ1-3
clone_size: .
cdr3_aa: CASSLAAQGSGNTIYF
cdr3_nt: TGTGCCAGCAGCTTGGCCGCACAGGGCTCTGGAAACACCATATATTTT

d_call: TRBD2
v_call: TRBV5-1
j_call: TRBJ2-2
clone_size: .
cdr3_aa: CASRPLAGGNTGELFF
cdr3_nt: TGCGCCAGCAGACCCCTAGCGGGGGGGAACACCGGGGAGCTGTTTTTT

d_call: TRBD1
v_call: TRBV7-8
j_call: TRBJ2-7
clone_size: once
cdr3_aa: CASSQGQGSYEQYF
cdr3_nt: TGTGCCAGCAGCCAGGGACAGGGTTCCTACGAGCAGTACTTC

d_call: .
v_call: TRBV6-6
j_call: TRBJ1-2
clone_size: .
cdr3_aa: CASRLNRAGYGYTF
cdr3_nt: TGTGCCAGCAGACTAAACAGGGCTGGCTATGGCTACACCTTC

d_call: .
v_call: TRBV7-8
j_call: TRBJ2-3
clone_size: .
cdr3_aa: CASSARAIGDTQYF
cdr3_nt: TGTGCCAGCAGCGCCCGGGCCATCGGAGATACGCAGTATTTT

d_call: TRBD1
v_call: TRBV4-1
j_call: TRBJ1-1
clone_size: .
cdr3_aa: CASSHTRTGMNTEAFF
cdr3_nt: TGCGCCAGCAGCCACACCAGGACAGGGATGAACACTGAAGCTTTCTTT

d_call: TRBD1
v_call: TRBV6-1
j_call: TRBJ2-7
clone_size: .
cdr3_aa: CATFAGGYEQYF
cdr3_nt: TGTGCCACCTTCGCAGGGGGCTACGAGCAGTACTTC

d_call: .
v_call: TRBV10-3
j_call: TRBJ2-7
clone_size: .
cdr3_aa: CAISEGGEQYF
cdr3_nt: TGTGCCATCAGTGAAGGGGGCGAGCAGTACTTC

d_call: .
v_call: TRBV27
j_call: TRBJ1-6
clone_size: few
cdr3_aa: CASSLMAAGNSPLHF
cdr3_nt: TGTGCCAGCAGTTTAATGGCGGCAGGGAATTCACCCCTCCACTTT

d_call: .
v_call: TRBV5-1
j_call: TRBJ2-1
clone_size: .
cdr3_aa: CASSLDSASSYNEQFF
cdr3_nt: TGCGCCAGCAGCTTGGACAGTGCGAGCTCCTACAATGAGCAGTTCTTC

d_call: .
v_call: TRBV11-1
j_call: TRBJ2-1
clone_size: .
cdr3_aa: CASSLQTSRVNEQFF
cdr3_nt: TGTGCCAGCAGCTTGCAAACTAGTAGGGTGAATGAGCAGTTCTTC

d_call: TRBD2
v_call: TRBV28
j_call: TRBJ2-7
clone_size: .
cdr3_aa: CASRLSERGGRYEQYF
cdr3_nt: TGTGCCAGCAGGCTCTCGGAGCGGGGGGGCCGGTACGAGCAGTACTTC

d_call: TRBD2
v_call: TRBV5-4
j_call: TRBJ2-1
clone_size: .
cdr3_aa: CASSLPGLADNEQFF
cdr3_nt: TGTGCCAGCAGCCTCCCGGGTCTAGCGGACAATGAGCAGTTCTTC

d_call: .
v_call: TRBV4-3
j_call: TRBJ1-1
clone_size: .
cdr3_aa: CASSQVQGPTEAFF
cdr3_nt: TGCGCCAGCAGCCAAGTGCAGGGCCCCACTGAAGCTTTCTTT

d_call: .
v_call: TRBV7-9
j_call: TRBJ2-7
clone_size: .
cdr3_aa: CASSPPHGGKTSYEQYF
cdr3_nt: TGTGCCAGCAGCCCCCCCCACGGAGGAAAAACCTCCTACGAGCAGTACTTC

d_call: .
v_call: TRBV6-1
j_call: TRBJ2-3
clone_size: .
cdr3_aa: CASDQGSTDTQYF
cdr3_nt: TGTGCCAGCGACCAGGGGAGCACAGATACGCAGTATTTT

d_call: TRBD1
v_call: TRBV30
j_call: TRBJ1-5
clone_size: few
cdr3_aa: CAWSVQGGQPQHF
cdr3_nt: TGTGCCTGGAGTGTACAGGGGGGCCAGCCCCAGCATTTT

d_call: .
v_call: TRBV4-3
j_call: TRBJ2-7
clone_size: .
cdr3_aa: CASSQDRPYEQYF
cdr3_nt: TGCGCCAGCAGCCAAGATCGCCCCTACGAGCAGTACTTC

d_call: .
v_call: TRBV4-3
j_call: TRBJ2-3
clone_size: .
cdr3_aa: CASSQGPGSTDTQYF
cdr3_nt: TGCGCCAGCAGCCAAGGTCCAGGTAGCACAGATACGCAGTATTTT

d_call: .
v_call: TRBV4-1
j_call: TRBJ1-6
clone_size: .
cdr3_aa: CASSQEGGPAQGNSPLHF
cdr3_nt: TGCGCCAGCAGCCAAGAAGGGGGGCCCGCCCAAGGAAATTCACCCCTCCACTTT

d_call: .
v_call: TRBV6-5
j_call: TRBJ2-3
clone_size: .
cdr3_aa: CASSYYSGLDTQYF
cdr3_nt: TGTGCCAGCAGTTACTATAGCGGTTTAGATACGCAGTATTTT

d_call: TRBD2
v_call: TRBV27
j_call: TRBJ2-1
clone_size: .
cdr3_aa: CASSQRGVGYNEQFF
cdr3_nt: TGTGCCAGCAGCCAGCGGGGGGTAGGATACAATGAGCAGTTCTTC

d_call: TRBD1
v_call: TRBV11-2
j_call: TRBJ1-6
clone_size: few
cdr3_aa: CASSLPTQGLNSPLHF
cdr3_nt: TGTGCCAGCAGCTTACCGACACAGGGGTTGAATTCACCCCTCCACTTT

d_call: .
v_call: TRBV30
j_call: TRBJ1-2
clone_size: .
cdr3_aa: CAWSNLGGPNYGYTF
cdr3_nt: TGTGCCTGGAGTAATTTAGGGGGACCCAACTATGGCTACACCTTC

d_call: .
v_call: TRBV4-1
j_call: TRBJ1-2
clone_size: .
cdr3_aa: CASSLAGERLSGYTF
cdr3_nt: TGCGCCAGCAGTCTTGCGGGGGAAAGGCTCTCTGGCTACACCTTC

d_call: TRBD1
v_call: TRBV6-6
j_call: TRBJ1-2
clone_size: .
cdr3_aa: CATYGDRAAYGYTF
cdr3_nt: TGTGCCACCTACGGGGACAGGGCGGCCTATGGCTACACCTTC

d_call: .
v_call: TRBV10-2
j_call: TRBJ2-3
clone_size: .
cdr3_aa: CASSDPAMMDTQYF
cdr3_nt: TGCGCCAGCAGTGACCCAGCGATGATGGATACGCAGTATTTT

d_call: .
v_call: TRBV19
j_call: TRBJ1-5
clone_size: .
cdr3_aa: CASSISGNQPQHF
cdr3_nt: TGTGCCAGTAGTATCAGTGGCAATCAGCCCCAGCATTTT

d_call: .
v_call: TRBV5-6
j_call: TRBJ2-2
clone_size: few
cdr3_aa: CASSFGGELFF
cdr3_nt: TGTGCCAGCAGCTTTGGCGGGGAGCTGTTTTTT